This T cell receptor (beta chain) was captured by sequencing in a study of T cell clones after liver transplantation. Background on the study: Three of the eight recipients were HCV-positive; the rest had non-autoimmune, non-viral transplant indications. Tolerant meant at least one year fully off immunosuppression without liver enzymes above twice normal. Study outcomes and limitations: Post-transplant, graft-donor-reactive CD4 TCRbeta sequences in blood dropped significantly in most of the 8 subjects.

Profiling relied on immunoSEQ multiplex PCR, and the TCRdb table lists in-frame clones only, not all of them. The data show over 2,000 clones, 20% to 25% seen once. TCRbeta sequences of proliferating CFSE-low MLR cells were labeled alloreactive. Graft donor PBMCs, splenocytes, lymph-node cells, or third-party PBMCs stimulated pre-transplant recipient cells. The germline gives CDR1 SSHAT, CDR2 FNYEAQ (reference sequence). This CDR3 spans 14 amino acids. Trimming stripped 6 bases from V and 2 bases from J, with 14 bases between. The sample holds a few counts of this clone. What it binds is unknown. The origin of this receptor is a human patient who received a liver transplant. Some T cells may be the graft donor's. The source material was CD8+ T cells from cultured PBMCs. The rearrangement uses TRBV7-7 and TRBJ2-7; D possibly corresponds to TRBD2 (6 bases). The chain's CDR3 is CASSEAGGAYEQYF. The CDR3 DNA follows: TGTGCCAGCAGTGAAGCGGGCGGGGCCTACGAGCAGTACTTC.